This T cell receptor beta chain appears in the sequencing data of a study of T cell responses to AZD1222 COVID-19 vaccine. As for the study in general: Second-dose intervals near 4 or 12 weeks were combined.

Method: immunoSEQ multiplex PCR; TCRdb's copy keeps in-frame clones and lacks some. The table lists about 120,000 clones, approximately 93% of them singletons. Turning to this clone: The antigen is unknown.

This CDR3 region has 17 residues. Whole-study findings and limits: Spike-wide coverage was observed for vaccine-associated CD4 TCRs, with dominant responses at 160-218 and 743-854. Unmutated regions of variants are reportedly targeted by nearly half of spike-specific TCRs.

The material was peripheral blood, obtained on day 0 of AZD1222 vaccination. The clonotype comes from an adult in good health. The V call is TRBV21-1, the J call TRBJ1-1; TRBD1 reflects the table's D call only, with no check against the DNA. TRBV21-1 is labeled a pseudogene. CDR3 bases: TGTGCCAGCAGCACCCTCCTCGACAGGGGGCTTGTGGCTGAAGCTTTCTTT. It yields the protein CASSTLLDRGLVAEAFF.